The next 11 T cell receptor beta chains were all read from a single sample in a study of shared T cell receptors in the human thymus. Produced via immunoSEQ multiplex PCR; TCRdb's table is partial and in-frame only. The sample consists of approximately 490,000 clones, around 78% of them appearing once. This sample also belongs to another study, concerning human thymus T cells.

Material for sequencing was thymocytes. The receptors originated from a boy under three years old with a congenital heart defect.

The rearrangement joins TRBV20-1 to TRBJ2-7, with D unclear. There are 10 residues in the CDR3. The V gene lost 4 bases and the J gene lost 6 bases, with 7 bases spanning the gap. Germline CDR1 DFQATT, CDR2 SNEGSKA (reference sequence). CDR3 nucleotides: TGCAGTGCTAATTCCCTCGAGCAGTACTTC. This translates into CSANSLEQYF.

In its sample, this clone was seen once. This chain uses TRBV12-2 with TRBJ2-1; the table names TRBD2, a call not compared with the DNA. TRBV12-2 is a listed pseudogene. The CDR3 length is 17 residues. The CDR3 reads CASRLVPMGGPANEQFF. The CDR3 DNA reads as TGTGCAAGTCGCTTAGTCCCAATGGGAGGGCCGGCGAATGAGCAGTTCTTC.

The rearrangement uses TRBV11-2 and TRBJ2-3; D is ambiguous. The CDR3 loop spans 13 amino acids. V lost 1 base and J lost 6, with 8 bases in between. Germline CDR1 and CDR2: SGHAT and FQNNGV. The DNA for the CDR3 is TGTGCCAGCAGCTTAGGGGTGAGGGATACGCAGTATTTT. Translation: CASSLGVRDTQYF.

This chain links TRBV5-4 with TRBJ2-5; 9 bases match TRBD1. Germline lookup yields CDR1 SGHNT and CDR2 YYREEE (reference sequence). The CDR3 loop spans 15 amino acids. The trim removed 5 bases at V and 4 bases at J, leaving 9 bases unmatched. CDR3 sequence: CASSFPGQGIETQYF. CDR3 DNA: TGTGCCAGCAGTTTTCCGGGACAGGGCATAGAGACCCAGTACTTC.

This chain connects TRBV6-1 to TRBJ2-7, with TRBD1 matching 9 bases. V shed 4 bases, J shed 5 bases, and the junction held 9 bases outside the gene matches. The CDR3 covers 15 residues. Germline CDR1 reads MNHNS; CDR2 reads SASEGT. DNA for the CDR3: TGTGCCAGCAGTGGGAAGGGACAGGGTAGGAACGAGCAGTACTTC. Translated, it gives CASSGKGQGRNEQYF.

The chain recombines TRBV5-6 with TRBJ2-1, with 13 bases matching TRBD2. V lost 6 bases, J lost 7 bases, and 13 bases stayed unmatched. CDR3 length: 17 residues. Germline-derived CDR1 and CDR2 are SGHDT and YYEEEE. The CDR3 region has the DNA TGTGCCAGCACCGACCATAACGGGACTAGCGGGACGAATGAGCAGTTCTTC. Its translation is CASTDHNGTSGTNEQFF.

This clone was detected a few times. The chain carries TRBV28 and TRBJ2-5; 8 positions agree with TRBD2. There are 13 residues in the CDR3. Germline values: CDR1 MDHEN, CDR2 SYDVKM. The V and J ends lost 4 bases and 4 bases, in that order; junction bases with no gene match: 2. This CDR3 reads CASSSLAGETQYF. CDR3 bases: TGTGCCAGCAGTTCGCTAGCGGGAGAGACCCAGTACTTC.

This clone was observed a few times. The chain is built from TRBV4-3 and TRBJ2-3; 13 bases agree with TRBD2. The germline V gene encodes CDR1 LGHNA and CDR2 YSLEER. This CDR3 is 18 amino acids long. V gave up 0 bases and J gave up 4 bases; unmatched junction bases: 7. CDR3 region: CASSQDRGTSGTPDTQYF. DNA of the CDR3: TGCGCCAGCAGCCAAGACCGAGGGACTAGCGGGACCCCAGATACGCAGTATTTT.

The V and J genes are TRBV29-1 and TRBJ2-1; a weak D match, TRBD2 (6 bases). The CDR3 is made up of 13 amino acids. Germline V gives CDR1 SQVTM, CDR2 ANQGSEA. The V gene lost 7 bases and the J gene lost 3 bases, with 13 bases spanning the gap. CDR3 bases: TGCAGCGCTGGCGGGGCGGGCTACAATGAGCAGTTCTTC. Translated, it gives CSAGGAGYNEQFF.

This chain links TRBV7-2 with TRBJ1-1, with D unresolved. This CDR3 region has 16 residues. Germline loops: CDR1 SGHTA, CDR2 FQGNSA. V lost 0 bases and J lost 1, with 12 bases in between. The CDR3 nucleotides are TGTGCCAGCAGCTTAGCGAGGGTCATGAGGAACACTGAAGCTTTCTTT. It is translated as CASSLARVMRNTEAFF.

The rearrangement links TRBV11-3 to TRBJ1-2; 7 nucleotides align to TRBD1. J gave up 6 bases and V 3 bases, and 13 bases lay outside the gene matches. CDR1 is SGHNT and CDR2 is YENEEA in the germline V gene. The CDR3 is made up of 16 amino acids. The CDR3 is CASSFPRNPGQDGYTF. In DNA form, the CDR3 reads TGTGCCAGCAGCTTTCCGCGGAACCCCGGACAGGATGGCTACACCTTC.